The following is a TCR beta chain sequence with its context. The data were obtained in a study of CD8+CD57+ T cells in acquired aplastic anemia. Trimming cost V 3 bases and J 8 bases; bases outside gene matches: 10. Germline values: CDR1 LNHDA, CDR2 SQIVND (reference sequence). This CDR3 comprises 16 residues. Genomic DNA constituted the template upon which TCR beta VDJ and CDR3 profiling was performed. TCRdb redid the calling of the reads with MiXCR, one entry per CDR3 protein. The top ten hold just under 20% of the sample, which has hundreds of thousands of distinct CDR3 sequences, about half seen once. Patients selected for sequencing had displayed CD8+CD57+ cell expansion by flow cytometry.

Source material: sorted CD4+, CD8+, or CD8+CD57+ T cells (not recorded which) from PBMCs. The clonotype comes from a human donor with aplastic anemia. This chain uses TRBV19 with TRBJ1-4; TRBD1 agrees at 9 bases. The DNA of the CDR3 is TGTGCCAGTAGTATGGGGACAGGGATAGGGGGAGAAAAACTGTTTTTT. Translating gives CASSMGTGIGGEKLFF.